What follows are 14 T cell receptor beta chains derived from one specimen sequenced in a study of beta chain features in type 1 diabetes. Reverse transcription of all isolated RNA meant that expressed TCRB transcripts were sequenced. The repertoire was sequenced with immunoSEQ multiplex PCR; TCRdb's copy has only in-frame clones and lacks some. The data show 200,000 to 250,000 clones, approximately 10% seen once. Sequencing input: central memory CD4+ T cells from blood. These receptors were obtained from a man between 18 and 29 years old in good health.

The chain employs TRBV2 and TRBJ1-2; TRBD1 agrees at 10 bases. The V gene's germline CDR1 is SNHLY and CDR2 FYNNEI. The V segment lost 6 bases and the J segment 11 bases; nucleotides outside the gene matches: 15. The CDR3 spans 15 residues. The CDR3 nucleotides read TGTGCCAGCAGCTTCGACAGGGGGCCGGGAAGACGTTACACCTTC. Translated: CASSFDRGPGRRYTF.

The chain combines TRBV7-7 with TRBJ2-5; TRBD1 agrees at 11 bases. With 5 bases clipped from V and 8 bases from J, the junction kept 4 bases outside the gene matches. The CDR3 runs to 13 residues. Germline CDR1 SSHAT, CDR2 FNYEAQ (reference sequence). CDR3 in amino acids: CASSLGQGATQYF. DNA for the CDR3: TGTGCCAGCAGCCTCGGACAGGGGGCAACCCAGTACTTC. Together with reference TRBV7-7 and TRBJ2-5, the CDR3 gives the full variable domain: GAGVSQSPRYKVTKRGQDVTLRCDPISSHATLYWYQQALGQGPEFLTYFNYEAQPDKSGLPSDRFSAERPEGSISTLTIQRTEQRDSAMYRCASSLGQGATQYFGPGTRLLVL.

V usage is TRBV7-2 and J usage is TRBJ1-3; 9 bases map to TRBD1. Trimming removed 5 bases from V and 3 bases from J; junction bases left unmatched: 5. The length of the CDR3 is 15 residues. From germline, CDR1 is SGHTA and CDR2 FQGNSA. CDR3 protein: CASSPRTGDGNTIYF. CDR3 nucleotide sequence: TGTGCCAGCAGCCCAAGGACAGGGGATGGAAACACCATATATTTT. Looking up the rest from reference TRBV7-2 and TRBJ1-3 gives the full variable domain: GAGVSQSPSNKVTEKGKDVELRCDPISGHTALYWYRQSLGQGLEFLIYFQGNSAPDKSGLPSDRFSAERTGGSVSTLTIQRTQQEDSAVYLCASSPRTGDGNTIYFGEGSWLTVV.

This clone was seen only a few times. DNA for the CDR3: TGTGCCAGCTCACCAATGGGACTGAACTACAATGAGCAGTTCTTC. Amino acid sequence: CASSPMGLNYNEQFF. This chain joins TRBV18 and TRBJ2-1; D might be TRBD2 (6 bases). The CDR3 length is 15 residues. The germline CDR1 and CDR2 sequences are KGHSH and LQKENI. V was shortened by 2 bases and J by 3 bases, with 11 bases between the two germline ends.

This sequence joins TRBV21-1 and TRBJ2-3. TRBV21-1 is shown as a pseudogene. CDR3 length: 13 amino acids. This CDR3 is CASSMLSTDTQYF. The DNA of the CDR3 is TGTGCCAGCAGCATGCTGAGCACAGATACGCAGTATTTT.

The rearrangement links TRBV7-2 to TRBJ2-1, with D unresolved. CDR1 is SGHTA, CDR2 FQGNSA, per germline. Trimming removed 5 bases from V and 1 base from J, with 18 bases in between. This CDR3 spans 17 amino acids. In DNA form, the CDR3 reads TGTGCCAGCAGCCTGAGACCCGGAGAGAGTTCCTACAATGAGCAGTTCTTC. It yields the protein CASSLRPGESSYNEQFF.

Notes on this clone: The likely explanation is a read error, given a far larger clone one base away. This chain joins TRBV30 and TRBJ2-2; 11 nucleotides agree with TRBD2. The CDR3 consists of 16 residues. The V gene's germline CDR1 is GTSNPN and CDR2 SVGIG (reference sequence). Trimming took 2 bases from V and 4 from J; bases not matched to a gene: 6. CDR3 in amino acids: CAWSRLAGWSTGELFF. The CDR3 DNA follows: TGTGCCTGGAGTAGACTAGCGGGATGGAGCACCGGGGAGCTGTTTTTT.

This clone has a handful of counts. The V call is TRBV7-2, the J call TRBJ2-1; D not certain. V lost 0 bases and J lost 9, with 3 bases in between. The CDR3 contains 11 residues. CDR1 is SGHTA and CDR2 is FQGNSA in the germline V gene. CDR3 amino acids: CASSLAFEQFF. In DNA form, the CDR3 reads TGTGCCAGCAGCTTAGCTTTTGAGCAGTTCTTC.

The chain uses TRBV6-1 and TRBJ2-7; TRBD1 agrees at 9 bases. V gave up 6 bases and J gave up 7 bases; unmatched junction bases: 7. Germline CDR1 MNHNS, CDR2 SASEGT. This CDR3 has 13 residues. This chain's CDR3 is CASSRDRVREQYF. The CDR3 DNA reads TGTGCCAGCAGCCGGGACAGGGTGAGAGAGCAGTACTTC.

In this sample, this clone turned up a few times. The CDR3 coding sequence is TGTGCCAGCAGCGGCGGACTAGCGGGGAGCACAGATACGCAGTATTTT. It codes for CASSGGLAGSTDTQYF. This sequence joins TRBV7-2 and TRBJ2-3; 12 nucleotides match TRBD2. This CDR3 is 16 amino acids long. J was trimmed by 0 bases and V by 5 bases; bases with no gene match: 3. Germline CDR1 and CDR2: SGHTA and FQGNSA.

This clone showed up just a few times. This chain uses TRBV11-2 with TRBJ2-1; 7 positions agree with TRBD1. The CDR3 sequence is 12 residues long. With V trimmed by 5 bases and J by 7 bases, 2 bases remained unmatched. Germline loops: CDR1 SGHAT, CDR2 FQNNGV. CDR3 DNA: TGTGCCAGCAGCCGACAGGGAAATGAGCAGTTCTTC. Protein: CASSRQGNEQFF.

Points on this clone: Because the CDR3's place on the DNA is in doubt, the DNA is left out and the CDR3 is given as listed by TCRdb. This chain connects TRBV19 to TRBJ2-6; TRBD1, the D gene given by the table, was not confirmed from the DNA. The germline CDR1 and CDR2 sequences are LNHDA and SQIVND (reference sequence). The CDR3 is made up of 15 amino acids, end residues included. The CDR3 sequence: CASSILASGANVLTF.

The rearrangement joins TRBV29-1 to TRBJ1-1, with D possibly TRBD1 on 6 matching bases. This CDR3 contains 14 residues. CDR1 is SQVTM and CDR2 is ANQGSEA in the germline V gene. Trimming left V 3 bases short and J 3 bases short, with 14 bases between. DNA of the CDR3: TGCAGCGTTGATCTGGGGGCGGTTGACACTGAAGCTTTCTTT. This codes for CSVDLGAVDTEAFF.

The V gene is TRBV9, the J gene TRBJ2-3, with D perhaps TRBD1 or TRBD2 (5 bases each). The CDR3 is made up of 15 amino acids. Germline CDR1 is SGDLS and CDR2 is YYNGEE. Trimming took off 0 bases at V and 4 bases at J, with 12 bases between the two ends. CDR3 nucleotides: TGTGCCAGCAGCGTAGAGGCTATGGGGGCAGATACGCAGTATTTT. Translating gives CASSVEAMGADTQYF.